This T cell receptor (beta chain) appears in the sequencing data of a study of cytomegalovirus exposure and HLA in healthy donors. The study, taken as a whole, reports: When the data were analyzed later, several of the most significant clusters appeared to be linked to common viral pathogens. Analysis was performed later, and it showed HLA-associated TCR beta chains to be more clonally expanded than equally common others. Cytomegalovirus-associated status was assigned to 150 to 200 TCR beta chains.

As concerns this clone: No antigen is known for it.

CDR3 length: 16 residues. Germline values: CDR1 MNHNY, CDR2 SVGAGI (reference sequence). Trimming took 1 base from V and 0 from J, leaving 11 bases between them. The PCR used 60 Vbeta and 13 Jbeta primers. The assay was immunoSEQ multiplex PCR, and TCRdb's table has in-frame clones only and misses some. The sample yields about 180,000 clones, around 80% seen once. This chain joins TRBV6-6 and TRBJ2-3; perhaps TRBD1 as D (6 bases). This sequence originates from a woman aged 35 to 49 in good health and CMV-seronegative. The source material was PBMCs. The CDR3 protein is CASSYWGRGSTDTQYF. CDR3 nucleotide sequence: TGTGCCAGCAGTTACTGGGGGCGCGGTAGCACAGATACGCAGTATTTT.